The source of this T cell receptor beta chain is a study of cytomegalovirus exposure and HLA in healthy donors. The study, taken as a whole, reports: Subsequent analysis revealed that first-cohort TCR clusters tended to co-occur in the 120 or so validation repertoires. Reports indicated that the classifier achieved high specificity and sensitivity in diagnosing cytomegalovirus status.

The protocol was immunoSEQ multiplex PCR, while the TCRdb copy is restricted to in-frame clones and leaves out a portion. Of around 90,000 clones listed, approximately 81% were seen once; the top ten hold roughly 12%. This clone was observed a few times. The target antigen is unknown. CDR1 and CDR2 from the germline V gene are GTSNPN and SVGIG (reference sequence). The CDR3 contains 13 residues. V lost 5 bases to trimming and J lost 1 base, with 9 bases between them. The donors were part of the validation cohort of 100 to 150 subjects. That cohort was separate from the first cohort, which comprised about 730 subjects.

The sequencing sample was made of PBMCs. The chain is built from TRBV30 and TRBJ2-1, with D uncertain. This receptor was obtained from a woman aged 18-35 years in good health and CMV-seropositive. The CDR3 here is CAWGTVSYNEQFF. For the CDR3, the DNA is TGTGCCTGGGGTACAGTGTCCTACAATGAGCAGTTCTTC.